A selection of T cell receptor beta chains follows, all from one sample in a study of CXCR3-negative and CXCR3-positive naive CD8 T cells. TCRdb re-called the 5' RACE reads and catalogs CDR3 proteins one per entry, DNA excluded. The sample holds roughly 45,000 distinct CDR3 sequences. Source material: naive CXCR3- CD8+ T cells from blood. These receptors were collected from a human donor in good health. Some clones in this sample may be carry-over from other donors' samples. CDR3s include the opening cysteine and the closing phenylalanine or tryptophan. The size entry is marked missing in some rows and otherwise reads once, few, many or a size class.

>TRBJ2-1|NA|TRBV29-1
CSVEMSGRALSYNEQFF
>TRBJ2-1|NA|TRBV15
CATAGLSSYNEQFF
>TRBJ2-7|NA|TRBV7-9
CASSPGTGNRKYF
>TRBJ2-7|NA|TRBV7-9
CASSPRDREEDEQYF
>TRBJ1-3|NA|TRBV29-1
CSVEDWTRSSGNTIYF
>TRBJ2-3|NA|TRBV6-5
CASSYSKGSTDTQYF
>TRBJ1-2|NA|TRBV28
CASSFPSDSFYGYTF
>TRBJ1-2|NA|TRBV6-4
CASSDSTGGGYTF
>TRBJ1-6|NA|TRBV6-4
CASSDSGDNSPLHF
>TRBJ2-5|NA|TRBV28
CAIQPLNLHTGISYYEQYF
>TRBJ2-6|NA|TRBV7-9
CASSFSRYSGANVLTF
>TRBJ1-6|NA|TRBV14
CASSQDPGAPLHF
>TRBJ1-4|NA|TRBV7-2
CASSSDRVPKLFF
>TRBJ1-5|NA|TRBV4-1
CASSPEEYASNQPQHF
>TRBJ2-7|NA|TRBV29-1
CSAGDKGYEQYF
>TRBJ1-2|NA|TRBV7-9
CANQGARDGYTF
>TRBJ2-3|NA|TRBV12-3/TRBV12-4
CASSLSPDTQYF
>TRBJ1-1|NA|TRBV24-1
CATSDDTGSTEAFF
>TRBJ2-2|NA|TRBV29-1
CSVDEGTGELFF
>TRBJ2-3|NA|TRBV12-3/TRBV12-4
CASRSSTGGPQEYF
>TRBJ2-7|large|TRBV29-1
CSVEGGRSQSYEQYF
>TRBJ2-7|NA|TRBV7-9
CASSSTKNRDWKIGGGSYEQYF
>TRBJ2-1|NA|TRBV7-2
CASSSPFSYNEQFF
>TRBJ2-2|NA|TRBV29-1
CSTVGGREIITGELFF
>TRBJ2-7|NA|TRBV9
CASSVNDRDYEQYF
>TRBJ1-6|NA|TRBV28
CASSPQGRDSPLHF
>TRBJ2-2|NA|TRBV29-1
CSVEGPTGGRGGELFF
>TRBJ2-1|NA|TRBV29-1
CSVRLAPAYNEQFF
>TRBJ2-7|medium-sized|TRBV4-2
CASSQHASGGTEQYF
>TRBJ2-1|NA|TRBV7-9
CASSSNRGSGPYNEQFF
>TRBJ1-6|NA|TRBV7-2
CASSFWDGNNSPLHF
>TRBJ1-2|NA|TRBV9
CASSAGPSRGANYGYTF
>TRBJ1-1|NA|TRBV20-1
CSAPTGETEAFF
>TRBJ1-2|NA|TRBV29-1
CSVDPDYYGYTF
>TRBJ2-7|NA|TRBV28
CASSPPITGAGDEQYF
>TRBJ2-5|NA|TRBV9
CASSVASGFNQETQYF
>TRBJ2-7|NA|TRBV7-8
CASSFTGTDNTYEQYF
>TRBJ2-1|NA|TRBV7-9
CASREQGREQFF
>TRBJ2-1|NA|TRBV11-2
CASSSREAGLAGKRQFF
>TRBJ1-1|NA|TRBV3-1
CASSQTYRVEAFF